The source of this T cell receptor beta chain is a study of siplizumab effects on memory and regulatory T cells. TCRdb's copy holds only in-frame clones and misses some; the assay was immunoSEQ multiplex PCR. The sample consists of 70,000 to 95,000 clones, 90% of them appearing once. The CDR3 has 20 amino acids. The germline CDR1 and CDR2 sequences are SGDLS and YYNGEE. Worth noting for this clone: Relative to the germline gene, one junction end is altered; a read error may explain this.

The source is a human donor in good health. The sequenced sample was CD4+ T cells sorted from blood. This chain uses TRBV9 with TRBJ2-5, with 12 bases matching TRBD2. The CDR3 DNA reads as TGTGCCCGCAGCGTGGGGGGTGGGACCGGCCTAGCGGGAGGGCGAGAGACCCAGTACTTC. Translated, it gives CARSVGGGTGLAGGRETQYF.